Listed below are T cell receptor beta chains from one sample, sequenced in a study of Graves' ophthalmopathy and Graves' hyperthyroidism. TCRdb re-called the multiplex PCR reads with MiXCR, one entry per CDR3 protein. The table lists 15,000 to 20,000 distinct CDR3 sequences, more than 45% of them singletons. Sequenced sample: peripheral blood. These receptors were collected from a woman between 35 and 50 years old with stable Graves' hyperthyroidism. Each CDR3 is given with its conserved first and last residue. D genes are given only for firm matches. Size is omitted from some rows. Given values are once, few, many or a class for expanded clones.

TRBJ2-7,TRBV2,NA,NA,TGTGCCAGCAGTCAAGTGCTTCACTACGAGCAGTACTTC,CASSQVLHYEQYF
TRBJ1-5,TRBV3-1,NA,NA,TGTGCCAGCAGCCAATCCCTGAGAGGGCGGACCAATCAGCCCCAGCATTTT,CASSQSLRGRTNQPQHF
TRBJ2-7,TRBV7-2,many,TRBD2,TGTGCCAGCAGGGGGGCGACGTTTAGCGGGAGCGGGTACGAGCAGTACTTC,CASRGATFSGSGYEQYF
TRBJ1-5,TRBV19,many,NA,TGTGCCAGTAGTAGTTACAGGGAGGGGTACAATCAGCCCCAGCATTTT,CASSSYREGYNQPQHF
TRBJ2-3,TRBV11-2,NA,NA,TGTGCCAGCAGCTTAGATGCGGCGAGACGGGATACGCAGTATTTT,CASSLDAARRDTQYF
TRBJ1-6,TRBV7-2,medium-sized,NA,TGTGCCAGCAGCCCTCTAAGAGGTTCACCCCTCCACTTT,CASSPLRGSPLHF
TRBJ2-2,TRBV6-2/TRBV6-3,many,NA,TGTGCCAGCAGTAACACCGGGGAGCTGTTTTTT,CASSNTGELFF
TRBJ1-5,TRBV29-1,few,TRBD1,TGCAGCGTTAGGGACAGGGGCCAGCCCCAGCATTTT,CSVRDRGQPQHF
TRBJ2-5,TRBV9,many,NA,TGTGCCAGCAGCGTAGGGAGCGATGAGACCCAGTACTTC,CASSVGSDETQYF
TRBJ2-7,TRBV7-4,medium-sized,NA,TGTGCCAGCAGCCTCACTAGGGGTACCTACGAGCAGTACTTC,CASSLTRGTYEQYF
TRBJ1-5,TRBV6-5,NA,TRBD1,TGTGCCAGCAGTTCGCAGGGGGCGAGCAATCAGCCCCAGCATTTT,CASSSQGASNQPQHF
TRBJ1-4,TRBV14,NA,NA,TGTGCCAGCAGCTTAGGCCCAGGGGAGGGGGCAACTAATGAAAAACTGTTTTTT,CASSLGPGEGATNEKLFF
TRBJ2-7,TRBV30,NA,NA,TGTGCCTGGAGTGGGGTAATAGTCGGCTCCTACGAGCAGTACTTC,CAWSGVIVGSYEQYF
TRBJ2-2,TRBV5-1,many,NA,TGCGCCAGCAGCTTTAGGTCCACCGGGGAGCTGTTTTTT,CASSFRSTGELFF
TRBJ2-5,TRBV2,NA,NA,TGTGCCAGCGCCCCCCAACTTCAAGAGACCCAGTACTTC,CASAPQLQETQYF
TRBJ2-2,TRBV3-1,few,NA,TGTGCCAGCAGCCAAGATGGTCCCGGGGAGCTGTTTTTT,CASSQDGPGELFF
TRBJ2-5,TRBV7-8,NA,NA,TGTGCCAGCAGCGATTCTGACAGTCTCCAAGAGACCCAGGACTTC,CASSDSDSLQETQDF
TRBJ1-1,TRBV6-2/TRBV6-3,NA,NA,TGTGCCAGCAGTTATTATAGAGGAGCCACTGAAGCTTTCTTT,CASSYYRGATEAFF
TRBJ1-5,TRBV15,once,NA,TGTGCCACCAGCAGGAGGGGGGGAGGGGACGACAGGCCCCAGCATTTT,CATSRRGGGDDRPQHF
TRBJ2-5,TRBV2,few,NA,TGTGCCAGCAGCGGGTCGGGGGAGACCCAGTACTTC,CASSGSGETQYF
TRBJ2-7,TRBV29-1,NA,TRBD2,TGCAGCGTTGAGGTAGCGGGAGGGTTCGACGAGCAGTACTTC,CSVEVAGGFDEQYF
TRBJ2-3,TRBV18,NA,TRBD2,TGTGCCAGCTCACCGATTAGCGGGACTAGCACAGATACGCAGTATTTT,CASSPISGTSTDTQYF
TRBJ1-4,TRBV19,NA,NA,TGTGCCAGTAGTCCGGGGGGCCACCGAGGTATGTTTTTT,CASSPGGHRGMFF
TRBJ1-6,TRBV27,few,TRBD1,TGTGCCAGCAGCCGGGACAGGGGAAGTTCACCCCTCCACTTT,CASSRDRGSSPLHF
TRBJ2-7,TRBV5-6,many,NA,TGTGCCAGCAGCCGCCCCCGCCACGAGCAGTACTTC,CASSRPRHEQYF
TRBJ2-5,TRBV7-3,NA,NA,TGTGCCAGCAGCTTAGCCGGGGTCGAGACCCAGTACTTC,CASSLAGVETQYF
TRBJ2-7,TRBV2,medium-sized,NA,TGTGCCAGCAGTGCCGTGACAGAGGCCTACGAGCAGTACTTC,CASSAVTEAYEQYF
TRBJ1-2,TRBV20-1,NA,TRBD1,TGCAGTGCCACGGACAGGGGATATGGCTACACCTTC,CSATDRGYGYTF
TRBJ2-1,TRBV20-1,NA,NA,TGCAGTGCTAGAGACGACACCTACAATGAGCAGTTCTTC,CSARDDTYNEQFF
TRBJ2-3,TRBV5-6,few,NA,TGTGCCAGCAGCCCCCTCCGGGGTGAAGTGAGTGGCACAGATACGCAGTATTTT,CASSPLRGEVSGTDTQYF
TRBJ2-5,TRBV13,NA,NA,TGTGCCAGCAGCCGAAAGTTCGGGGGAGTTCCAGAGACCCAGTACTTC,CASSRKFGGVPETQYF
TRBJ1-5,TRBV4-2,few,TRBD1,TGTGCCAGCAGCCAATCACAGGGGACCAATCAGCCCCAGCATTTT,CASSQSQGTNQPQHF
TRBJ2-7,TRBV6-2/TRBV6-3,many,NA,TGTGCCAGCAGTTACGGGGCAGAGACCTACGAGCAGTACTTC,CASSYGAETYEQYF
TRBJ2-5,TRBV9,many,TRBD2,TGTGCCAGCAGCGCACGGACTAGCGGACTCCAAGAGACCCAGTACTTC,CASSARTSGLQETQYF
TRBJ1-2,TRBV6-1,few,NA,TGTGCCAGCAGCGATCCTTGGACAGAAACTAACTATGGCTACACCTTC,CASSDPWTETNYGYTF
TRBJ1-1,TRBV7-2,NA,TRBD1,TGTGCCAGCAGCAGGAAAGGGACAGACTTT,CASSRKGTDF
TRBJ2-7,TRBV2,NA,TRBD1,TGTGCCAGCAGAACCGGGACAGGGTCCTACGAGCAGTACTTC,CASRTGTGSYEQYF
TRBJ2-3,TRBV6-4,NA,NA,TGTGCCAGCAGTGGATCCGAGACAGATACGCAGTATTTT,CASSGSETDTQYF
TRBJ1-6,TRBV2,medium-sized,TRBD1,TGTGCCAGCATACTCGCCGGGACAGGCAATTCACCCCTCCACTTT,CASILAGTGNSPLHF
TRBJ2-4,TRBV2,NA,NA,TGTGCCAGCAGTTACCCCCATGGGGCTGAGGTAGCCAAAAACATTCAGTACTTC,CASSYPHGAEVAKNIQYF
TRBJ2-5,TRBV5-1,many,TRBD2,TGCGCCAGCAGCTTGGGACTAGCGGCGAACCAAGAGACCCAGTACTTC,CASSLGLAANQETQYF
TRBJ2-5,TRBV29-1,NA,NA,TGCAGCGTGCCCGGCCTATCGGACAAACTAGAAGAGACCCAGTACTTC,CSVPGLSDKLEETQYF
TRBJ2-7,TRBV11-2,NA,NA,TGTGCCAGCAGCTTAGATAGGGGTGTCTACGAGCAGTACTTC,CASSLDRGVYEQYF